These 26 T cell receptor beta chains were all obtained from the same sample, sequenced in a study of blood T cell repertoires in COVID-19. Assay: immunoSEQ multiplex PCR; the TCRdb copy retains only in-frame clones and omits some. The sample has under 200,000 clones, around nine tenths seen once; the top ten hold around 2.3%. The sequenced sample consisted of peripheral blood. The receptors here all came from an older man with active or convalescent COVID-19.

The J gene is TRBJ1-1, the V gene TRBV5-1, with no clear D. CDR1 and CDR2 from the germline V gene are SGHRS and YFSETQ. V lost 1 base and J lost 5, with 15 bases in between. This CDR3 is 15 amino acids long. The chain's CDR3 is CASSLWRARRTEAFF. The CDR3 nucleotides are TGCGCCAGCAGCTTGTGGCGGGCTCGGCGTACTGAAGCTTTCTTT.

This chain connects TRBV5-4 to TRBJ2-7; 7 bases are a match to TRBD1. CDR1 and CDR2 (germline): SGHNT, YYREEE (reference sequence). This CDR3 has 12 residues. J lost 3 bases, V lost 4 bases, and 1 base had no gene match. CDR3 nucleotides: TGTGCCAGCAGCCGGGACAGCTACGAGCAGTACTTC. It encodes CASSRDSYEQYF.

The rearrangement uses TRBV15 and TRBJ1-4; D gene uncertain. The CDR3 runs 16 residues. Germline V gene sequence: CDR1 LNHNV, CDR2 YYDKDF (reference sequence). V was cut by 0 bases and J by 6 bases, with 14 bases left in between. The CDR3 is CATSRDRVAGDEKLFF. The CDR3 bases are TGTGCCACCAGCAGAGATAGGGTCGCCGGGGATGAAAAACTGTTTTTT.

This clone was recorded once. V is TRBV10-3 and J is TRBJ2-7; 7 nucleotides agree with TRBD1. This CDR3 is 13 amino acids long. Germline V CDR1 and CDR2: ENHRY, SYGVKD. J gave up 2 bases and V 6 bases, and 4 bases lay outside the gene matches. CDR3 DNA sequence: TGTGCCATCAGAGACAGGGATCCCTACGAGCAGTACTTC. As protein: CAIRDRDPYEQYF.

The rearrangement joins TRBV7-9 to TRBJ2-3; D is ambiguous. Trimming stripped 4 bases from V and 6 bases from J, with 14 bases between. CDR1 is SEHNR and CDR2 is FQNEAQ in the germline V gene (reference sequence). The CDR3 contains 14 residues. The DNA for the CDR3 is TGTGCCAGCAGCTCCCCCTGGCTTCCCGATACGCAGTATTTT. Translated, it gives CASSSPWLPDTQYF.

The chain links TRBV30 to TRBJ1-3, with TRBD1 as a possible D gene (5 bases). The V gene's germline CDR1 is GTSNPN and CDR2 SVGIG (reference sequence). V lost 0 bases and J lost 0, with 9 bases in between. The CDR3 has 15 residues. CDR3 coding DNA: TGTGCCTGGAGTGTGGGGGAGGCCTCTGGAAACACCATATATTTT. Translating gives CAWSVGEASGNTIYF.

The chain carries TRBV18 and TRBJ2-7, with D possibly TRBD2 on 7 matching bases. Trimming removed 3 bases from V and 5 bases from J, with 14 bases in between. Germline V gene data show CDR1 as KGHSH and CDR2 as LQKENI. There are 14 residues in the CDR3. The CDR3 here is CASSPGGGVHEQYF. The CDR3, as DNA: TGTGCCAGCTCACCGGGAGGGGGAGTCCACGAGCAGTACTTC.

This chain joins TRBV4-2 and TRBJ1-5; no clear D gene. The ends were cut back, 1 base at V and 7 bases at J, with 17 bases in the middle. Germline lookup yields CDR1 LGHNA and CDR2 YNFKEQ. This CDR3 comprises 16 residues. The CDR3 region is CASSQAPGFGEQPQHF. CDR3 DNA sequence: TGTGCCAGCAGCCAAGCCCCCGGTTTCGGGGAACAGCCCCAGCATTTT.

V and J are TRBV27 and TRBJ2-3; tentatively, D is TRBD2 (7 bases). Germline-derived CDR1 and CDR2 are MNHEY and SMNVEV (reference sequence). V was trimmed by 2 bases and J by 5 bases, leaving 8 bases between them. CDR3 length: 13 amino acids. Here the CDR3 reads CASSLRGGDTQYF. Written as DNA, the CDR3 is TGTGCCAGCAGTTTAAGGGGGGGAGATACGCAGTATTTT.

This chain joins TRBV18 and TRBJ2-1; D gene unclear. The ends were cut back, 2 bases at V and 9 bases at J, with 14 bases in the middle. This CDR3 is 14 amino acids long. The germline V gene encodes CDR1 KGHSH and CDR2 LQKENI. The CDR3 region is CASSPDLNGVEQFF. In nucleotides, the CDR3 is TGTGCCAGCTCACCAGACTTAAATGGCGTTGAGCAGTTCTTC.

V gene TRBV9 combines with J gene TRBJ2-1; D is unclear. V lost 4 bases and J 6 bases, leaving 8 bases between the germline ends. Germline V gives CDR1 SGDLS, CDR2 YYNGEE. CDR3 length equals 12 residues. CDR3 in amino acids: CASSSDINEQFF. CDR3 nucleotide sequence: TGTGCCAGCAGCTCCGACATCAATGAGCAGTTCTTC.

The rearrangement joins TRBV10-1 to TRBJ2-5, with D possibly being TRBD1 (6 bases). V lost 6 bases to trimming and J lost 5 bases, with 10 bases between them. CDR3 size: 12 residues. CDR1 WNHNN and CDR2 SYGVQD come from the germline V gene (reference sequence). CDR3 coding DNA: TGCGCCAGCAGAGGACAGTGGGAGACCCAGTACTTC. It yields the protein CASRGQWETQYF.

A single count supports this clone. The chain employs TRBV19 and TRBJ1-5, with D unresolved. The V gene lost 3 bases and the J gene lost 0 bases, with 12 bases spanning the gap. The CDR3 runs 16 residues. Germline-derived CDR1 and CDR2 are LNHDA and SQIVND (reference sequence). The CDR3 nucleotides are TGTGCCAGTAGTATTGTGAAGAGGGCTAGCAATCAGCCCCAGCATTTT. Translating gives CASSIVKRASNQPQHF.

The table lists this clone with a count of one. The chain couples TRBV15 to TRBJ2-7; 11 bases agree with TRBD1. V gave up 4 bases and J gave up 3 bases; unmatched junction bases: 8. CDR1 is LNHNV, CDR2 YYDKDF, per germline (reference sequence). The CDR3 runs 16 residues. CDR3 bases: TGTGCCACCAGCACAGAGGGACAGGGGGACTACTACGAGCAGTACTTC. As protein: CATSTEGQGDYYEQYF.

The chain is built from TRBV15 and TRBJ2-5; the D gene is possibly TRBD1 (5 bases). V dropped 9 bases and J dropped 0 bases, with 11 bases sitting between them. CDR1 and CDR2 from the germline V gene are LNHNV and YYDKDF (reference sequence). The CDR3 is 13 residues long. CDR3 in amino acids: CATEKGYQETQYF. In DNA form, the CDR3 reads TGTGCCACGGAAAAGGGGTACCAAGAGACCCAGTACTTC.

This clone showed up just a few times. The CDR3 nucleotides read TGTGCCAGCAGCTTAGCAGGGACTGGGGACTATGGCTACACCTTC. This encodes CASSLAGTGDYGYTF. The V gene is TRBV5-6, the J gene TRBJ1-2; a weak D match, TRBD1 (5 bases). Trimming took off 2 bases at V and 3 bases at J, with 14 bases between the two ends. Germline lookup yields CDR1 SGHDT and CDR2 YYEEEE. CDR3 size: 15 residues.

This chain joins TRBV7-9 and TRBJ2-1; 7 nucleotides align to TRBD1. The CDR3 is 15 amino acids. V lost 3 bases, J lost 8 bases, and 10 bases stayed unmatched. Germline V gives CDR1 SEHNR, CDR2 FQNEAQ (reference sequence). CDR3 region: CASSLTTGKRDEQFF. The CDR3 DNA is TGTGCCAGCAGCTTGACGACAGGGAAGAGGGATGAGCAGTTCTTC.

The genes are TRBV27 and TRBJ2-3; D is unclear. V gave up 3 bases and J gave up 1 base, with 8 bases separating them. This CDR3 comprises 14 residues. Germline V gene sequence: CDR1 MNHEY, CDR2 SMNVEV (reference sequence). The CDR3 spells CASSFGVGTDTQYF. CDR3 sequence (DNA): TGTGCCAGCAGTTTTGGAGTGGGCACAGATACGCAGTATTTT.

CDR3 region: CASSKGTGIEETQYF. CDR3 bases: TGTGCCAGCAGCAAGGGGACAGGGATCGAAGAGACCCAGTACTTC. V usage is TRBV11-3 and J usage is TRBJ2-5, with 9 bases lining up with TRBD1. The V gene's germline CDR1 is SGHNT and CDR2 YENEEA. The CDR3 spans 15 residues. J lost 3 bases, V lost 5 bases, and 7 bases had no gene match.

The V call is TRBV28, the J call TRBJ1-6; 9 nucleotides match TRBD1. V gave up 6 bases and J gave up 7 bases; unmatched junction bases: 7. From germline, CDR1 is MDHEN and CDR2 SYDVKM. There are 15 residues in the CDR3. The CDR3 reads CASSPQTGGNSPLHF. CDR3 in DNA: TGTGCCAGCAGCCCCCAGACAGGGGGAAATTCACCCCTCCACTTT.

The count of this clone is one. The chain is built from TRBV18 and TRBJ1-6; possibly TRBD1 for D (5 bases). The length of the CDR3 is 14 residues. The V and J ends lost 6 bases and 8 bases respectively, with 14 bases between them. Germline V lookup: CDR1 KGHSH, CDR2 LQKENI. The CDR3 loop reads CASSTRGGDSPLHF. The CDR3 DNA reads as TGTGCCAGCTCGACTCGGGGGGGGGATTCACCCCTCCACTTT.

V is TRBV19 and J is TRBJ1-2, with TRBD1 matching over 9 bases. There are 16 residues in the CDR3. CDR1 and CDR2 from the germline V gene are LNHDA and SQIVND (reference sequence). Unmatched junction bases numbered 7, after V lost 1 base and J lost 4 bases. CDR3 loop: CASSIGHGTGRYGYTF. The CDR3 DNA sequence: TGTGCCAGTAGTATAGGGCACGGGACAGGGCGCTATGGCTACACCTTC.

This clone was picked up one time. The sample contains more than one DNA sequence encoding this CDR3. The rearrangement uses TRBV28 and TRBJ2-1, with 9 positions matching TRBD1. Per the germline V gene, CDR1 is MDHEN and CDR2 is SYDVKM. The ends lost 3 bases at V and 2 bases at J; junction bases unmatched: 2. This CDR3 has 15 amino acids. CDR3 nucleotides: TGTGCCAGCAGTTTGGGGACAGGGCCCTACAATGAGCAGTTCTTC. It codes for CASSLGTGPYNEQFF.

The J gene is TRBJ1-3, the V gene TRBV28; tentatively, D is TRBD1 (6 bases). The CDR3 has 12 amino acids. Per the germline V gene, CDR1 is MDHEN and CDR2 is SYDVKM. The CDR3 DNA follows: TGTGCTACAGGGCCCCTCGGAAACACCATATATTTT. It is translated as CATGPLGNTIYF. Full variable domain (missing parts from reference TRBV28 and TRBJ1-3): DVKVTQSSRYLVKRTGEKVFLECVQDMDHENMFWYRQDPGLGLRLIYFSYDVKMKEKGDIPEGYSVSREKKERFSLILESASTNQTSMYLCATGPLGNTIYFGEGSWLTVV.

The J gene is TRBJ2-3, the V gene TRBV27, with 16 bases fitting TRBD2. J was trimmed by 5 bases and V by 3 bases; bases with no gene match: 8. Germline V gene sequence: CDR1 MNHEY, CDR2 SMNVEV (reference sequence). The CDR3 is 18 residues long. The CDR3 sequence is CASSLGTSGGAWVDTQYF. CDR3 nucleotide sequence: TGTGCCAGCAGTTTGGGGACTAGCGGGGGGGCTTGGGTAGATACGCAGTATTTT.

CDR3 sequence (DNA): TGTGCCAGCAGCTCGACAGGGGGCTCGGCAACTAATGAAAAACTGTTTTTT. This sequence encodes CASSSTGGSATNEKLFF. The V and J genes are TRBV11-2 and TRBJ1-4, with 10 bases identical to TRBD1. This CDR3 has 17 residues. V gave up 4 bases and J gave up 0 bases; unmatched junction bases: 5. Germline lookup yields CDR1 SGHAT and CDR2 FQNNGV.